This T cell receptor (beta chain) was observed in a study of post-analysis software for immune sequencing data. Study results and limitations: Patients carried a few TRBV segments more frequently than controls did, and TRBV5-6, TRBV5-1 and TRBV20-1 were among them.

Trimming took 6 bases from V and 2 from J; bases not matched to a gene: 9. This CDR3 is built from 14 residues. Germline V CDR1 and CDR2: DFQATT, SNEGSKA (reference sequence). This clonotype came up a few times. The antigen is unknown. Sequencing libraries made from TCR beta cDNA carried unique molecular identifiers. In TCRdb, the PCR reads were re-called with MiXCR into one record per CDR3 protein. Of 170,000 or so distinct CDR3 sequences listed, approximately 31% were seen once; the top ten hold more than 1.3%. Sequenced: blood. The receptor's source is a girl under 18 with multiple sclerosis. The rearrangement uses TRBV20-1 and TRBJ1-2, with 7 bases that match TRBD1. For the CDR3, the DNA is TGCAGTGCCAGACCAGGGGGGGGCAACTATGGCTACACCTTC. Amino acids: CSARPGGGNYGYTF.